The 31 T cell receptor beta chains below were found in one sample sequenced in a study of CXCR3-negative and CXCR3-positive naive CD8 T cells (dated 2019 in TCRdb). The listed sequencing device is NextSeq 550. The Human TCR Profiling Kit (MiLaboratory) was used to make UMI-labeled 5' RACE TRB cDNA libraries. TCRdb reprocessed the reads; each CDR3 protein sequence makes one entry, and DNA is unavailable. The table kept for this sample lists about 43,000 distinct CDR3 sequences. The ten biggest clones cover around 10% of the sample. The sample comprised memory CD8+ T cells from blood. According to the study, the label for this sample's cell subset or site signals: conventional CD8+ memory T cells (TMEM), sorted as controls. The receptors shown here come from a human donor in good health. Some clones in this sample may be carry-over from other donors' samples.

The chain joins TRBV4-3 to TRBJ2-5. The CDR3 is 16 residues long. The germline V gene encodes CDR1 LGHNA and CDR2 YSLEER. CDR3 sequence reads: CASSQDYVAEAETQYF.

V usage is TRBV28 and J usage is TRBJ2-1. There are 16 residues in the CDR3. CDR1 and CDR2 from the germline V gene are MDHEN and SYDVKM. CDR3 region: CASSSRWVSSYNEQFF. Full variable domain (remainder filled in from reference TRBV28 and TRBJ2-1): DVKVTQSSRYLVKRTGEKVFLECVQDMDHENMFWYRQDPGLGLRLIYFSYDVKMKEKGDIPEGYSVSREKKERFSLILESASTNQTSMYLCASSSRWVSSYNEQFFGPGTRLTVL.

This rearrangement joins TRBV29-1 to TRBJ2-1; TCRdb lists TRBD1, though no DNA is available to test this call. The germline V gene encodes CDR1 SQVTM and CDR2 ANQGSEA. This CDR3 is 12 amino acids long. This chain's CDR3 is CSVVTGSNEQFF.

The chain recombines TRBV18 with TRBJ1-1. The CDR3 runs to 14 residues. Germline V gives CDR1 KGHSH, CDR2 LQKENI. CDR3 residues: CASSPVWRQDEAFF.

The genes are TRBV7-9 and TRBJ1-5; TCRdb's assignment of TRBD1 cannot be checked, as there is no DNA. The CDR3 runs to 16 residues. CDR1 SEHNR and CDR2 FQNEAQ come from the germline V gene (reference sequence). The CDR3 reads CASSTGTFDRYQPQHF.

This chain uses TRBV11-2 with TRBJ2-7; TCRdb outputs TRBD1, but without DNA this stays unchecked. Per the germline V gene, CDR1 is SGHAT and CDR2 is FQNNGV. The CDR3 runs 15 residues. This CDR3 reads CASSLRAGENYEQYF.

The chain uses TRBV29-1 and TRBJ2-4. The CDR3 totals 12 residues. CDR1 is SQVTM, CDR2 ANQGSEA, per germline. The CDR3 is CSVAYGMNIQYF. Full variable domain (outside the CDR3, taken from reference TRBV29-1 and TRBJ2-4): SAVISQKPSRDICQRGTSLTIQCQVDSQVTMMFWYRQQPGQSLTLIATANQGSEATYESGFVIDKFPISRPNLTFSTLTVSNMSPEDSSIYLCSVAYGMNIQYFGAGTRLSVL.

The J gene is TRBJ2-7, the V gene TRBV9; TCRdb's D call of TRBD1 is untestable without DNA. This CDR3 has 15 residues. Per the germline V gene, CDR1 is SGDLS and CDR2 is YYNGEE. The CDR3 reads CASSFDSNLPHEQYF. Full variable domain (rest looked up from reference TRBV9 and TRBJ2-7): DSGVTQTPKHLITATGQRVTLRCSPRSGDLSVYWYQQSLDQGLQFLIQYYNGEERAKGNILERFSAQQFPDLHSELNLSSLELGDSALYFCASSFDSNLPHEQYFGPGTRLTVT.

CDR3 loop: CASSLILAPYNEQFF. This chain uses TRBV7-3 with TRBJ2-1; checking the TCRdb D call of TRBD2 is not possible without DNA. CDR3 length: 15 residues. Germline lookup yields CDR1 SGHTA and CDR2 FQGTGA.

The rearrangement joins TRBV24-1 to TRBJ2-2. Germline CDR1 KGHDR, CDR2 SFDVKD. CDR3 length: 13 residues. The CDR3: CATSDLAGGELFF.

This chain links TRBV28 with TRBJ2-7. The CDR3 is 13 residues long. Germline CDR1 is MDHEN and CDR2 is SYDVKM. CDR3 sequence: CASSDSGSYEQYF.

This chain joins TRBV6-4 and TRBJ2-3; without DNA, the TCRdb call of TRBD1 cannot be checked. This CDR3 contains 16 residues. Germline V lookup: CDR1 MRHNA, CDR2 SNTAGT. The chain's CDR3 is CASSDVGGKGSDTQYF.

This chain connects TRBV10-3 to TRBJ2-7; the TRBD1 assignment by TCRdb is unverifiable without DNA. CDR3 length: 14 amino acids. Germline V gene lookup returns CDR1 ENHRY and CDR2 SYGVKD. The CDR3 loop reads CAISEADRAYEQYF.

V is TRBV5-4 and J is TRBJ2-7; TCRdb calls TRBD2, which cannot be checked without DNA. The length of the CDR3 is 19 residues. Per germline, CDR1 SGHNT and CDR2 YYREEE (reference sequence). The CDR3 loop reads CASSLGLAGAADSSYEQYF.

The CDR3 region is CASRVGAIPTGELFF. This chain connects TRBV7-6 to TRBJ2-2; TCRdb selects TRBD2, and the lack of DNA leaves this call unchecked. The CDR3 consists of 15 residues. CDR1 and CDR2 from the germline V gene are SGHVS and FNYEAQ.

The chain is built from TRBV6-5 and TRBJ2-3; the TCRdb D gene call, TRBD1, has no DNA to confirm it. Germline V CDR1 and CDR2: MNHEY, SVGAGI. The CDR3 has 14 amino acids. CDR3 protein: CASSWQGATDTQYF.

The rearrangement joins TRBV6-2 or TRBV6-3 to TRBJ1-1. The CDR3 covers 14 residues. Per the germline V gene, CDR1 is MNHEY and CDR2 is SVGEGT. The chain's CDR3 is CASSRTPSNTEALF.

This chain links TRBV10-1 with TRBJ2-1. Germline V gives CDR1 WNHNN, CDR2 SYGVQD (reference sequence). The CDR3 runs 15 residues. CDR3 amino acids: CASSKLPHSYNEQFF.

This chain links TRBV5-1 with TRBJ2-7; TCRdb's D gene call, TRBD1, goes unchecked for lack of DNA. The germline CDR1 and CDR2 sequences are SGHRS and YFSETQ. There are 15 residues in the CDR3. Here the CDR3 reads CASSLGQGALYEQYF.

The gene calls are TRBV13 and TRBJ1-1; with no DNA, the TCRdb D assignment of TRBD1 cannot be verified. The CDR3 spans 15 residues. Looked up from germline, CDR1 is PRHDT and CDR2 is FYEKMQ (reference sequence). CDR3 protein: CASSLDQGLGTEAFF.

The chain's CDR3 is CASGGGHTEAFF. The chain is built from TRBV9 and TRBJ1-1. This CDR3 has 12 amino acids. Germline V gives CDR1 SGDLS, CDR2 YYNGEE.

The chain has TRBV5-1 and TRBJ1-5; TCRdb returns TRBD1, unconfirmable since there is no DNA. Germline V CDR1 and CDR2: SGHRS, YFSETQ. CDR3 length: 16 residues. The CDR3 sequence: CASSLGQGAADVAQHF. The full variable domain, in which reference TRBV5-1 and TRBJ1-5 provide the parts outside the CDR3, is KAGVTQTPRYLIKTRGQQVTLSCSPISGHRSVSWYQQTPGQGLQFLFEYFSETQRNKGNFPGRFSGRQFSNSRSEMNVSTLELGDSALYLCASSLGQGAADVAQHFGDGTRLSIL.

The J gene is TRBJ1-1, the V gene TRBV7-9. This CDR3 comprises 12 residues. Looked up from germline, CDR1 is SEHNR and CDR2 is FQNEAQ (reference sequence). The CDR3 loop reads CASSLIVGEAFF.

This chain joins TRBV7-2 and TRBJ2-7. Germline V CDR1 and CDR2: SGHTA, FQGNSA. This CDR3 comprises 13 residues. CDR3 residues: CASSWGIGYEQYF. The full variable domain, rest sourced from reference TRBV7-2 and TRBJ2-7, is GAGVSQSPSNKVTEKGKDVELRCDPISGHTALYWYRQSLGQGLEFLIYFQGNSAPDKSGLPSDRFSAERTGGSVSTLTIQRTQQEDSAVYLCASSWGIGYEQYFGPGTRLTVT.

This chain links TRBV10-2 with TRBJ2-5. CDR1 WSHSY and CDR2 SAAADI come from the germline V gene. The CDR3 covers 11 residues. This CDR3 is CASIKQETQYF.

The gene calls are TRBV12-5 and TRBJ1-3. This CDR3 has 16 amino acids. The germline CDR1 and CDR2 sequences are LGHNT and FRNRAP. The CDR3 is CASGLVQISSGNTIYF.

This rearrangement joins TRBV20-1 to TRBJ2-1. This CDR3 spans 13 amino acids. Germline loops: CDR1 DFQATT, CDR2 SNEGSKA (reference sequence). The CDR3 protein is CSARWKLSYEQFF.

This rearrangement joins TRBV12-3 or TRBV12-4 to TRBJ2-1; TCRdb returns TRBD2, unconfirmable since there is no DNA. The CDR3 is made up of 16 amino acids. CDR3 sequence: CASTLFSGVPMSEQFF.

CDR3 residues: CASSLVSTEAFF. The rearrangement links TRBV5-6 to TRBJ1-1. The CDR3 has 12 amino acids. Germline CDR1 SGHDT, CDR2 YYEEEE.

The rearrangement uses TRBV28 and TRBJ1-6. Germline CDR1 is MDHEN and CDR2 is SYDVKM. This CDR3 contains 13 residues. The CDR3 spells CASAPLPNSPLHF.

The genes are TRBV15 and TRBJ2-7. Per the germline V gene, CDR1 is LNHNV and CDR2 is YYDKDF (reference sequence). The CDR3 loop spans 15 amino acids. Here the CDR3 reads CATSRDGQLSCEQYF.